This is a list of T cell receptor beta chains from one sample in a study of identical twins. From the 5' RACE reads, TCRdb called clonotypes with MiXCR, one entry per CDR3 protein. The sample records 450,000 to 650,000 distinct CDR3 sequences, roughly 9.5% being singletons. These records were also assigned to another study, of yellow fever vaccine responses in identical twins.

Sequencing was carried out using PBMCs. The receptors derive from a woman in her late teens or twenties in good health. Each CDR3 is given with its conserved first and last residue. The order of the fields is V gene, J gene, clone size, D gene, CDR3 DNA, CDR3 protein. A D gene is named only where the DNA matches it firmly. Expanded clones are given a class, and other clones once, few, many or no size at all.

v_gene: TRBV6-1
j_gene: TRBJ2-1
abundance: many
d_gene: TRBD2
CDR3nt: TGTGCCAGCACCCCTAGACTAGCGGGATACAATGAGCAGTTCTTC
CDR3aa: CASTPRLAGYNEQFF

v_gene: TRBV2
j_gene: TRBJ2-1
abundance: few
d_gene: -
CDR3nt: TGTGCCAGCACCTATCGACGGGGCAATGAGCAGTTCTTC
CDR3aa: CASTYRRGNEQFF

v_gene: TRBV20-1
j_gene: TRBJ2-7
abundance: -
d_gene: TRBD1
CDR3nt: TGCAGTGCTACGCGGGACAGGGGGCTCTACGAGCAGTACTTC
CDR3aa: CSATRDRGLYEQYF

v_gene: TRBV20-1
j_gene: TRBJ2-1
abundance: -
d_gene: -
CDR3nt: TGCAGTGCTAGAAACCGTCTAGCGCCCGTCCCCAATGAGCAGTTCTTC
CDR3aa: CSARNRLAPVPNEQFF

v_gene: TRBV20-1
j_gene: TRBJ2-1
abundance: many
d_gene: -
CDR3nt: TGCAGTGCTAGCGACAGGCTATACAATGAGCAGTTCTTC
CDR3aa: CSASDRLYNEQFF

v_gene: TRBV7-9
j_gene: TRBJ2-2
abundance: few
d_gene: -
CDR3nt: TGTGCCAGCAGCCCAAAAGCGGGGACAAACACCGGGGAGCTGTTTTTT
CDR3aa: CASSPKAGTNTGELFF

v_gene: TRBV10-3
j_gene: TRBJ2-5
abundance: few
d_gene: TRBD2
CDR3nt: TGTGCCACGACCCCCGGGACTAGCGGGGGAGATGGGACCCAGTACTTC
CDR3aa: CATTPGTSGGDGTQYF

v_gene: TRBV7-9
j_gene: TRBJ2-7
abundance: -
d_gene: -
CDR3nt: TGTGCCAGCAGCTCCGACAGGTACCCCTACGAGCAGTACTTC
CDR3aa: CASSSDRYPYEQYF

v_gene: TRBV7-9
j_gene: TRBJ1-1
abundance: many
d_gene: -
CDR3nt: TGTGCCAGCAGCTTAGACAGTCTCAGGACCACTGAAGCTTTCTTT
CDR3aa: CASSLDSLRTTEAFF

v_gene: TRBV6-2/TRBV6-3
j_gene: TRBJ2-7
abundance: few
d_gene: -
CDR3nt: TGTGCCAGCAGTTTAATCAGGCCAGCCTACGAGCAGTACTTC
CDR3aa: CASSLIRPAYEQYF

v_gene: TRBV12-3/TRBV12-4
j_gene: TRBJ2-7
abundance: -
d_gene: -
CDR3nt: TGTGCCAGTAAACTAAACAACGGGGCACAGGCCCACGAGCAGTACTTC
CDR3aa: CASKLNNGAQAHEQYF

v_gene: TRBV7-2
j_gene: TRBJ2-7
abundance: many
d_gene: TRBD2
CDR3nt: TGTGCCAGCAGCGTATCGGGGGGGCAGTTCTACGAGCAGTACTTC
CDR3aa: CASSVSGGQFYEQYF

v_gene: TRBV18
j_gene: TRBJ2-7
abundance: few
d_gene: -
CDR3nt: TGTGCCAGCTCACCACGTTTAGAGGGAGAGCAGTACTTC
CDR3aa: CASSPRLEGEQYF

v_gene: TRBV3-1
j_gene: TRBJ2-3
abundance: few
d_gene: -
CDR3nt: TGTGCCAGCAGCCAATTGGGCGGTAGCGGAAGCACAGATACGCAGTATTTT
CDR3aa: CASSQLGGSGSTDTQYF

v_gene: TRBV15
j_gene: TRBJ1-1
abundance: -
d_gene: -
CDR3nt: TGTGCCACCAGCAGAAGCAGGTCTGGGAACACTGAAGCTTTCTTT
CDR3aa: CATSRSRSGNTEAFF

v_gene: TRBV20-1
j_gene: TRBJ2-1
abundance: -
d_gene: -
CDR3nt: TGCAGTGCTAGCATCGGCTCCTCCAGCTCCTACAATGAGCAGTTCTTC
CDR3aa: CSASIGSSSSYNEQFF

v_gene: TRBV7-9
j_gene: TRBJ2-1
abundance: many
d_gene: -
CDR3nt: TGTTCCAGCAGCTTAGTGGTTGTGAGGAATGAGCAGTTCTTC
CDR3aa: CSSSLVVVRNEQFF

v_gene: TRBV7-2
j_gene: TRBJ1-1
abundance: few
d_gene: TRBD1
CDR3nt: TGTGCCAGCAGTGACAGGGGGCTCACTGAAGCTTTCTTT
CDR3aa: CASSDRGLTEAFF